Below, one T cell receptor beta chain is given with its context. The CDR3 length is 18 residues. Trimming took 5 bases from V and 6 from J, leaving 26 bases between them. The data stem from a study of human T cells and chemical hapten exposure. The time point here: pre-sensitization, week 0. The treatment was: therapeutic diphenylcyclopropenone sensitization with weekly scalp DPC. TCRdb independently ran MiXCR on the RACE reads; one entry per CDR3 protein. The sample consists of around 110,000 distinct CDR3 sequences, 12% of them appearing once. V gene TRBV12-3 or TRBV12-4 combines with J gene TRBJ2-1; D is possibly TRBD1 or TRBD2 (5 bases each). This clonotype originated in a woman in her fifties or sixties with alopecia areata. Some clones in this sample may be carry-over from other donors' samples. Sequencing used whole blood, obtained in connection with sensitization to the hapten diphenylcyclopropenone (DPC). This CDR3 reads CASSPRDGLMVRGNEQFF. DNA for the CDR3: TGTGCCAGCAGTCCACGGGACGGACTTATGGTAAGGGGCAATGAGCAGTTCTTC.